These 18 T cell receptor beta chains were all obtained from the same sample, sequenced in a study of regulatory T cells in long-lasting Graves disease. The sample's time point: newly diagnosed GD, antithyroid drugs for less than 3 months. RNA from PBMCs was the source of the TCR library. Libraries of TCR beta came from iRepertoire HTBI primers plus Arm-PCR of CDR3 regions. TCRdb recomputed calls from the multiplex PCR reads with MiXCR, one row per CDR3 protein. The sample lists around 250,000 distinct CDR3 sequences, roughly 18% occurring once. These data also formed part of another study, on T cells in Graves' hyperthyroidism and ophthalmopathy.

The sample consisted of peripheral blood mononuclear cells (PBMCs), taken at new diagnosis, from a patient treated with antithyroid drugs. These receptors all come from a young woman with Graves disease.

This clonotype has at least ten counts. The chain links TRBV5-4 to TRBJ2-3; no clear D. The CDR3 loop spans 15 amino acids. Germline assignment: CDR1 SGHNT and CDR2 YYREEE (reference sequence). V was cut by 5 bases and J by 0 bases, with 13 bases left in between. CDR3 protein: CASRSLTSSTDTQYF. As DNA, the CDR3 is TGTGCCAGCAGGTCGCTGACATCGAGCACAGATACGCAGTATTTT.

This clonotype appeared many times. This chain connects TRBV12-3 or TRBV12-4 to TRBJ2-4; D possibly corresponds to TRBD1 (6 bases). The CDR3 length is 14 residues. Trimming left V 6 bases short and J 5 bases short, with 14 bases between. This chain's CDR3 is CASSLTGTENIQYF. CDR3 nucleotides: TGTGCCAGCAGCCTCACAGGGACCGAAAACATTCAGTACTTC.

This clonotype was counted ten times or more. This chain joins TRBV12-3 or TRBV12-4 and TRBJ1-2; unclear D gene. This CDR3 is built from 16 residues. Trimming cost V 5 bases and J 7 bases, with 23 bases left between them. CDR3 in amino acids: CASSTYTPLPASGYTF. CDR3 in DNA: TGTGCCAGCAGTACTTATACTCCCCTTCCCGCTAGTGGCTACACCTTC.

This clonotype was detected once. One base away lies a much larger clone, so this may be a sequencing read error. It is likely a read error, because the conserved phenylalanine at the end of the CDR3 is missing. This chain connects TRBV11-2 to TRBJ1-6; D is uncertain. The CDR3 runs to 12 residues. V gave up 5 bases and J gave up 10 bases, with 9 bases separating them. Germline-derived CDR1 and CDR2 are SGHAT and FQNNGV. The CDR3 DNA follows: TGTGCCAGCAGCCTCCGGGAGTCACCCCTCCACCTT. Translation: CASSLRESPLHL.

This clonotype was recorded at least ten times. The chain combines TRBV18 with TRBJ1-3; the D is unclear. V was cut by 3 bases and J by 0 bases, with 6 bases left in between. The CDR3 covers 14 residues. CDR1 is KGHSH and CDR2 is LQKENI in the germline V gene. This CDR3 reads CASSPAGSGNTIYF. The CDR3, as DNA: TGTGCCAGCTCACCCGCTGGCTCTGGAAACACCATATATTTT.

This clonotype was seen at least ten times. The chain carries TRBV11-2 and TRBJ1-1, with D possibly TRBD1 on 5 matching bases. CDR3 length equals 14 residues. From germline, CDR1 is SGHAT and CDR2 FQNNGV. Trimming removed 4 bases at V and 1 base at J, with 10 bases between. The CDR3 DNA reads TGTGCCAGCAGCTGGGGCTCCGGGAACACTGAAGCTTTCTTT. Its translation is CASSWGSGNTEAFF.

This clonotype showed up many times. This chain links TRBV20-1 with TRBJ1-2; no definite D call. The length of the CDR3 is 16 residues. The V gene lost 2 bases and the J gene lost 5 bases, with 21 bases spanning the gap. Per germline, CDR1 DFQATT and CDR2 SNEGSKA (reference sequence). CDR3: CSARLVGAARKYGYTF. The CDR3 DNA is TGCAGTGCTAGACTAGTAGGAGCAGCCAGAAAATATGGCTACACCTTC.

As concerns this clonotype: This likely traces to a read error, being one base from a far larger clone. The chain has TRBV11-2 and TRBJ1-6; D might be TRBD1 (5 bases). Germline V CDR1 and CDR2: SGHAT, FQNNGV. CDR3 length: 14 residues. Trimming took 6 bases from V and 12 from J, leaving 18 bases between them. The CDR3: CASREGDRVGPLHF. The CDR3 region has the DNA TGTGCCAGCAGGGAAGGCGACAGAGTTGGACCCCTCCACTTT.

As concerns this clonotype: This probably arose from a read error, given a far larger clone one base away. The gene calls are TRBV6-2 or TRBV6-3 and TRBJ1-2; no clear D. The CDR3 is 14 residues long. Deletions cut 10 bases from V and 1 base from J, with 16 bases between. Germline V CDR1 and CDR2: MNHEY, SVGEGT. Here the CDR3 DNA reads TGTGCCAACACCCCGGCCTCTTATAACTATGGCTACACCTTC. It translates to CANTPASYNYGYTF.

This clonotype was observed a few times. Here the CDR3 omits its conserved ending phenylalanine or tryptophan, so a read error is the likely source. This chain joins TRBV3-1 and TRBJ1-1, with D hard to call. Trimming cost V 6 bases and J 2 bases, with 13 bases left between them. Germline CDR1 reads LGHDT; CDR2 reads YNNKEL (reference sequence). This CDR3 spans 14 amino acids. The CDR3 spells CASSRWHQNTEAFS. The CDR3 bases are TGTGCCAGCAGTCGGTGGCACCAAAACACTGAAGCTTTCTCT.

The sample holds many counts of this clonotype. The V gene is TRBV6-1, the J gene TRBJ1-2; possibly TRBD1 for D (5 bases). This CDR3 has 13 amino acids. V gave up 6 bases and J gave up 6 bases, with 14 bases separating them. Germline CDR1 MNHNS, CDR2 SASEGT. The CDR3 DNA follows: TGTGCCAGCAGGGACACTACGTGGGATGGCTACACCTTC. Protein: CASRDTTWDGYTF.

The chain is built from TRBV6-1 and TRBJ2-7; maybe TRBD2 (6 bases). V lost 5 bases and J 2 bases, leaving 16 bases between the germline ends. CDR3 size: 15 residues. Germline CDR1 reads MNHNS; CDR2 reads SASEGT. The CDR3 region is CASSSLGTGAYEQYF. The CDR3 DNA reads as TGTGCCAGCAGTAGTCTCGGGACGGGGGCCTACGAGCAGTACTTC.

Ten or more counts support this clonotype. The CDR3 sequence: CASSKTSGEETQYF. CDR3 bases: TGTGCCAGCAGCAAGACTAGCGGGGAAGAGACCCAGTACTTC. This chain joins TRBV27 and TRBJ2-5; 11 bases are shared with TRBD2. Looked up from germline, CDR1 is MNHEY and CDR2 is SMNVEV (reference sequence). J gave up 3 bases and V 6 bases, and 3 bases lay outside the gene matches. The CDR3 runs 14 residues.

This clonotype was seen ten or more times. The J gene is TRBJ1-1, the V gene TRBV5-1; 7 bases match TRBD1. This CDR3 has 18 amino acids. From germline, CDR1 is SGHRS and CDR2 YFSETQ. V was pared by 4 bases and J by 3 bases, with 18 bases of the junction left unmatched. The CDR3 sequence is CASSVQGFEANGYTEAFF. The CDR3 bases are TGCGCCAGCAGCGTACAGGGGTTTGAGGCCAACGGGTACACTGAAGCTTTCTTT.

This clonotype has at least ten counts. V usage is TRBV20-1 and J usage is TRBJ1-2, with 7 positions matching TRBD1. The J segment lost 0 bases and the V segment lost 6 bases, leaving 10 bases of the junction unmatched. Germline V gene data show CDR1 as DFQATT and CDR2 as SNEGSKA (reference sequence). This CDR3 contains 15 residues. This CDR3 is CSAPSQGIANYGYTF. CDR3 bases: TGCAGTGCACCCTCACAGGGGATCGCTAACTATGGCTACACCTTC.

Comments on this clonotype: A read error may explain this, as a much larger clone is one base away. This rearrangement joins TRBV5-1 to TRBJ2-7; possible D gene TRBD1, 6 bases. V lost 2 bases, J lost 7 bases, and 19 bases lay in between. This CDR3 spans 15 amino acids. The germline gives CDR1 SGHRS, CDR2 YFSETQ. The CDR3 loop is CASSFLPGQNNEQYF. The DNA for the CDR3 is TGCGCCAGCAGCTTCCTCCCGGGACAAAACAATGAGCAGTACTTC.

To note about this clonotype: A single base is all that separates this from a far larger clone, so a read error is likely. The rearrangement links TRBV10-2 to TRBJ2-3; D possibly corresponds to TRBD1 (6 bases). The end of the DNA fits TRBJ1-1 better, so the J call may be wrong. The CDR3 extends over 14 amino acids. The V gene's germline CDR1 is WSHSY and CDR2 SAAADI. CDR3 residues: CATRTAMVMTVAFF. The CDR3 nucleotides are TGCGCCACCCGGACAGCAATGGTCATGACTGTAGCTTTCTTT.

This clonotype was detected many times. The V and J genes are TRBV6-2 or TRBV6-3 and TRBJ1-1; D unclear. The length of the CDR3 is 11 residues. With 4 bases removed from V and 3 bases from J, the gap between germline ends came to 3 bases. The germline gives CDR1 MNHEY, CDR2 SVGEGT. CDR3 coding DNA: TGTGCCAGCAGTTCTTACACTGAAGCTTTCTTT. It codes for CASSSYTEAFF.